Sequencing of this T cell receptor (beta chain) was carried out in a study of shared T cell receptors in the human thymus (dated by TCRdb to the early 2020s). Study-level background: The study examined how self-reactive, shared T-cell receptor alpha chains are generated in the human thymus.

The germline V gene (reference sequence) specifies MNHEY as CDR1 and SMNVEV as CDR2. The CDR3 covers 16 residues, taking in both the cysteine and the phenylalanine. Solely the CDR3 DNA is kept, with 48 bases framed from the first base. The germline V end is reduced by 10 bases and the J end by 4 bases; junction bases left unmatched: 12. Of note for this clone: What antigen it recognizes has not been identified. Base qualities are missing; no much larger clone stands one base away.

Library creation used the immunoSEQ multiplex PCR assay. Not all clones reach the TCRdb copy of this immuneACCESS table, which keeps in-frame sequences only. Checked studies attribute under half of the gap to unresolved V genes and leave the rest unexplained. The sample table contains 63,000 or so clones; only one count was recorded for roughly 95% of them. The ten most abundant clones make up around 0.03% of the sample. The source of this sequence is a human donor. The chain couples TRBV27 to TRBJ2-3, and 12 junction bases match TRBD2. Sequenced sample: thymocytes. The sequenced DNA is TGTGCCACCCTGCGTCTGGGACTAGCGGGCCCAGATACGCAGTATTTT. Its protein reads: CATLRLGLAGPDTQYF.